The clone carrying this T cell receptor beta chain was counted once. TCR beta cDNA came from about 0.55 ug total RNA, primed with a constant-region primer. Library construction for TCR beta comprised three nested multiplex PCR rounds performed with slightly modified ARM-PCR. The study ran its first two PCR rounds for 9 to 10 cycles each, using TRBV1-TRBV30 forward primers and a C-beta reverse primer. TCRdb re-called the multiplex PCR reads through MiXCR, storing one row per CDR3 protein. The top ten clones hold 25% to 30% of a sample with more than 45,000 distinct CDR3 sequences, roughly 77% of them seen once. This sample stems from a study of tumor-infiltrating lymphocytes in primary liver carcinoma. Germline-derived CDR1 and CDR2 are SGHAT and FQNNGV. The length of the CDR3 is 17 residues. V was shortened by 1 base and J by 3 bases, with 16 bases between the two germline ends. From roughly 20-30 mg of unsorted bulk tissue, DNA and RNA were co-extracted together.

The chain uses TRBV11-2 and TRBJ1-5, with TRBD1 as a possible D gene (6 bases). The receptor was derived from a man aged 35 to 55 with primary liver carcinoma and hepatitis B virus infection. The sample was liver tumor tissue from sampling region 3. The subset denotes: tumor region T3, left-lateral pole. The DNA for the CDR3 is TGTGCCAGCAGCTTAGTAAGGGTAACAGGGATCAATCAGCCCCAGCATTTT. This codes for CASSLVRVTGINQPQHF.